One sample yielded the 10 T cell receptor beta chains listed below, sequenced in a study of cytotoxic CD8 clonotypes in ibrutinib-treated CLL. Assay used: immunoSEQ multiplex PCR; TCRdb lists only in-frame clones, some missing. Altogether some 47,000 clones are present, around 60% being singletons, with the ten largest covering under 35%. The source material was PBMCs, sampled after 24 months of ibrutinib treatment. The receptors come from a human donor with chronic lymphocytic leukemia.

This clone was counted only a few times. This chain joins TRBV5-8 and TRBJ2-2; the D gene could be TRBD1 or TRBD2 (5 bases each). Germline V gene sequence: CDR1 SGHTS, CDR2 YDEGEE. V lost 4 bases, J lost 6 bases, and 16 bases lay in between. CDR3 length: 15 residues. The DNA of the CDR3 is TGTGCCAGCAGCGGTAGCCTCGTGGGGGCCGGGGAGCTGTTTTTT. It yields the protein CASSGSLVGAGELFF.

This clone showed up just a few times. The chain carries TRBV28 and TRBJ2-7; possible D gene TRBD1, 6 bases. CDR3 length: 13 amino acids. Germline CDR1 is MDHEN and CDR2 is SYDVKM. Trimming pared 3 bases from V and 0 bases from J, leaving 6 bases between. CDR3 bases: TGTGCCAGCAGTTTGGGACACTCCTACGAGCAGTACTTC. Protein product: CASSLGHSYEQYF.

This clone has just a few counts. The chain employs TRBV4-1 and TRBJ1-2, with 7 bases aligning to TRBD1. The CDR3 length is 15 residues. J was trimmed by 3 bases and V by 1 base; bases with no gene match: 5. Germline lookup yields CDR1 MGHRA and CDR2 YSYEKL. In nucleotides, the CDR3 is TGCGCCAGCAGCCAAGTGGGGGGGACAGACTATGGCTACACCTTC. As protein: CASSQVGGTDYGYTF.

The rearrangement uses TRBV5-6 and TRBJ1-5; D gene ambiguous. CDR1 SGHDT and CDR2 YYEEEE come from the germline V gene. Trimming pared 2 bases from V and 7 bases from J, leaving 13 bases between. The CDR3 is made up of 14 amino acids. CDR3 nucleotides: TGTGCCAGCAGCTTTCACGGGTTTAACCAGCCCCAGCATTTT. Translating it yields CASSFHGFNQPQHF.

A few counts support this clone. The chain uses TRBV2 and TRBJ1-2; maybe TRBD1 (5 bases). Deletions cut 7 bases from V and 4 bases from J, with 10 bases between. In germline, CDR1 is SNHLY, CDR2 FYNNEI. The CDR3 consists of 12 residues. CDR3 sequence (DNA): TGTGCCAGCATACCAGGGAGCTATGGCTACACCTTC. It yields the protein CASIPGSYGYTF.

The chain joins TRBV7-9 to TRBJ2-3; 8 nucleotides agree with TRBD2. With V trimmed by 5 bases and J by 5 bases, 9 bases remained unmatched. Germline lookup yields CDR1 SEHNR and CDR2 FQNEAQ (reference sequence). The CDR3 is made up of 15 amino acids. This CDR3 is CASSPPRGGLDTQYF. The CDR3 DNA sequence: TGTGCCAGCAGCCCTCCACGGGGGGGCCTAGATACGCAGTATTTT.

This chain uses TRBV28 with TRBJ1-4; a possible D gene is TRBD1 (5 bases). The CDR3 is 15 amino acids. Germline CDR1 is MDHEN and CDR2 is SYDVKM. V was clipped by 5 bases and J by 4 bases, with 14 bases between them. The CDR3 sequence is CASSPPGGGNEKLFF. In DNA, the CDR3 is TGTGCCAGCAGTCCTCCCGGGGGAGGTAATGAAAAACTGTTTTTT.

The chain joins TRBV5-6 to TRBJ1-3; D is unresolved. The CDR3 totals 17 residues. Trimming shortened V by 0 bases and J by 0 bases, and 13 bases separated the two germline ends. Germline V gives CDR1 SGHDT, CDR2 YYEEEE. The CDR3 DNA follows: TGTGCCAGCAGCTTGGCCGAAACGGGATCCTCTGGAAACACCATATATTTT. This gives the protein CASSLAETGSSGNTIYF.

This sequence joins TRBV5-1 and TRBJ2-7, with 10 positions matching TRBD1. CDR1 is SGHRS, CDR2 YFSETQ, per germline. Unmatched junction bases numbered 6, after V lost 7 bases and J lost 5 bases. CDR3 length equals 13 residues. DNA for the CDR3: TGCGCCAGCGGGATGACAGGGGGCGACGAGCAGTACTTC. This gives the protein CASGMTGGDEQYF. Full variable domain (missing parts from reference TRBV5-1 and TRBJ2-7): KAGVTQTPRYLIKTRGQQVTLSCSPISGHRSVSWYQQTPGQGLQFLFEYFSETQRNKGNFPGRFSGRQFSNSRSEMNVSTLELGDSALYLCASGMTGGDEQYFGPGTRLTVT.

The chain employs TRBV27 and TRBJ1-2, with D unclear. The CDR3 covers 16 residues. Germline values: CDR1 MNHEY, CDR2 SMNVEV (reference sequence). V lost 8 bases and J 4 bases, leaving 23 bases between the germline ends. CDR3 sequence: CASCSGIPLHGYGYTF. DNA of the CDR3: TGTGCCAGCTGTAGTGGCATCCCACTCCATGGCTATGGCTACACCTTC.